The T cell receptor (beta chain) under discussion was sequenced for a study of neurological immune-mediated disorders. Germline CDR1 is LGHNA and CDR2 is YNFKEQ. The CDR3 has 17 residues. General study points: When the repertoires were sorted by phylogenetic grouping, those of 18 of 34 multiple sclerosis patients ended up in one related-CDR3 cluster, a possible signature.

TCRdb fed the 5' RACE reads into MiXCR, producing one record per CDR3 protein. Of roughly 60,000 distinct CDR3 sequences detected, about 3.5% appear once; the ten largest clones hold about 2%. Turning to this clonotype: Its antigen is as yet unknown. A much larger clone sits a single nucleotide away, making a read error possible.

The material sequenced was PBMCs. V gene TRBV4-2 combines with J gene TRBJ2-2, with D uncertain. This TCR was sampled from a woman in her 50s with multiple sclerosis. CDR3 loop: CVSSQVGRTEYTGELFF. The DNA of the CDR3 is TGTGTCAGCAGCCAAGTGGGCCGGACGGAGTACACCGGGGAGCTGTTTTTT.